A single sample is the source of the 7 T cell receptor beta chains below, sequenced in a study of shared clonotypes between healthy human individuals. Assay: immunoSEQ multiplex PCR; the TCRdb copy retains only in-frame clones and omits some. The table lists over 400,000 clones, more than 95% of them singletons. The sequenced material came from naive CD4+ T cells sorted from blood. The subset here: CD45RA+ positively selected. These receptors were taken from a woman in her 30s in good health.

The V call is TRBV28, the J call TRBJ2-1; 9 positions agree with TRBD2. CDR3 length: 15 residues. V shed 2 bases and J 9 bases; nucleotides not matched to a gene: 8. The germline CDR1 and CDR2 sequences are MDHEN and SYDVKM. As DNA, the CDR3 is TGTGCCAGCAGTTTAAGTAGCGGGAGCGTGGGTGAGCAGTTCTTC. It translates to CASSLSSGSVGEQFF.

The chain links TRBV7-9 to TRBJ2-1; TRBD1 might be the D (5 bases). Germline CDR1 and CDR2: SEHNR and FQNEAQ (reference sequence). Trimming took 1 base from V and 14 from J, leaving 12 bases between them. This CDR3 spans 12 amino acids. The CDR3 DNA reads as TGTGCCAGCAGCTTAGGGGGCGAACCCAAGTTCTTC. Translation: CASSLGGEPKFF.

V is TRBV4-1 and J is TRBJ2-5; weak D call: TRBD2 (5 bases). There are 16 residues in the CDR3. V was clipped by 3 bases and J by 1 base, with 15 bases between them. Germline values: CDR1 MGHRA, CDR2 YSYEKL. The CDR3 is CASSQGIPGGQETQYF. In DNA, the CDR3 is TGCGCCAGCAGCCAGGGTATTCCCGGAGGCCAAGAGACCCAGTACTTC.

Concerning this clone itself: At one end, the junction sequence differs from germline, possibly due to a read error. The genes are TRBV11-2 and TRBJ2-7, with no clear D. Germline CDR1 is SGHAT and CDR2 is FQNNGV. The CDR3 is made up of 12 amino acids. Here the CDR3 DNA reads TGTGCCAGCAGCGAGGCTGCCTACGAGCAGTGCTTC. Its translation: CASSEAAYEQCF. Based on the CDR3 plus reference TRBV11-2 and TRBJ2-7, the full variable domain is EAGVAQSPRYKIIEKRQSVAFWCNPISGHATLYWYQQILGQGPKLLIQFQNNGVVDDSQLPKDRFSAERLKGVDSTLKIQPAKLEDSAVYLCASSEAAYEQCFGPGTRLTVT.

This rearrangement joins TRBV5-5 to TRBJ1-2; the D gene is possibly TRBD1 (5 bases). The germline V gene encodes CDR1 SGHKS and CDR2 YYEKEE (reference sequence). V shed 2 bases and J shed 8 bases, with 13 bases lying between them. The CDR3 contains 13 residues. In DNA form, the CDR3 reads TGTGCCAGCAGCTTAAGCAGGGATCGGGGCTACACCTTC. As protein: CASSLSRDRGYTF.

V usage is TRBV27 and J usage is TRBJ2-2; D gene uncertain. Germline V lookup: CDR1 MNHEY, CDR2 SMNVEV (reference sequence). The CDR3 has 16 residues. Trimming left V 5 bases short and J 6 bases short, with 19 bases between. Here the CDR3 DNA reads TGTGCCAGCAGTACTCCCCCCGCTAGTTGGGCCGGGGAGCTGTTTTTT. It codes for CASSTPPASWAGELFF.

The rearrangement joins TRBV28 to TRBJ1-1, with no clear D. Germline V gene lookup returns CDR1 MDHEN and CDR2 SYDVKM. This CDR3 is 14 amino acids long. V was cut by 6 bases and J by 0 bases, with 11 bases left in between. CDR3 amino acids: CASSTPQMNTEAFF. The CDR3 coding sequence is TGTGCCAGCAGCACTCCCCAGATGAACACTGAAGCTTTCTTT. The variable domain in full, completed from reference TRBV28 and TRBJ1-1, reads DVKVTQSSRYLVKRTGEKVFLECVQDMDHENMFWYRQDPGLGLRLIYFSYDVKMKEKGDIPEGYSVSREKKERFSLILESASTNQTSMYLCASSTPQMNTEAFFGQGTRLTVV.